This T cell receptor (beta chain) was recorded in a study of cytomegalovirus exposure and HLA in healthy donors. The V and J ends lost 5 bases and 5 bases, in that order; junction bases with no gene match: 8. Germline-derived CDR1 and CDR2 are SGHTA and FQGNSA. The CDR3 covers 14 residues. Sequenced by immunoSEQ multiplex PCR; TCRdb stores in-frame clones only, minus some. This repertoire shows 100,000 to 120,000 clones, 85% to 90% found once; its top ten account for over 1.3%. This receptor was identified in a woman in her twenties or thirties in good health and CMV-seropositive. The sample taken for sequencing was PBMCs. J is TRBJ2-7 and V is TRBV7-2; 8 bases align to TRBD2. The CDR3 DNA reads TGTGCCAGCAGCACCGGACTAGCCTTCCACGAGCAGTACTTC. It is translated as CASSTGLAFHEQYF.